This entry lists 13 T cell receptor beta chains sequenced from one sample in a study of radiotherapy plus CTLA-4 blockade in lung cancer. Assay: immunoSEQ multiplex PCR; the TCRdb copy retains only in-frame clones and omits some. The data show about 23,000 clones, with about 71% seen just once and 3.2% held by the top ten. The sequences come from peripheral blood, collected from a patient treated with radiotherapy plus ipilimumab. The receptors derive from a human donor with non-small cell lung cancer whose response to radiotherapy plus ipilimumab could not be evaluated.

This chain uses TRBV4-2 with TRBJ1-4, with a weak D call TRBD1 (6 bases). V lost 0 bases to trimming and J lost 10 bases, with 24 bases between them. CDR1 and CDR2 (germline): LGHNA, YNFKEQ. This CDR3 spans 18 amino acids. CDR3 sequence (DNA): TGTGCCAGCAGCCAAGAAGGTGGACCCGGGACCAGGGGTGGAAAACTGTTTTTT. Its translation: CASSQEGGPGTRGGKLFF.

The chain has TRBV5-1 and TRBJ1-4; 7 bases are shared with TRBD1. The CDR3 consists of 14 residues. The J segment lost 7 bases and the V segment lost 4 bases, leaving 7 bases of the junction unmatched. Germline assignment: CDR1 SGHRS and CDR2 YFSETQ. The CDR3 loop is CASSRDSSSEKLFF. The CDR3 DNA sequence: TGCGCCAGCAGCCGGGACAGCTCATCTGAAAAACTGTTTTTT.

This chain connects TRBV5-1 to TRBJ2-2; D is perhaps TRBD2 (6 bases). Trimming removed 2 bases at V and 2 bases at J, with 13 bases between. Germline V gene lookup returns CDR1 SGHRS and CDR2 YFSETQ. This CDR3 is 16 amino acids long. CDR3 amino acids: CASSFGAGFNTGELFF. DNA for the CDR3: TGCGCCAGCAGCTTCGGGGCGGGGTTCAACACCGGGGAGCTGTTTTTT.

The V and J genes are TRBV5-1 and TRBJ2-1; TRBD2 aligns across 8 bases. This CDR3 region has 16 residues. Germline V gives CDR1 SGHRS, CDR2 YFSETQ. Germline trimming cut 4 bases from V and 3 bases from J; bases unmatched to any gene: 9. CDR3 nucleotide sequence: TGCGCCAGCAGCGCCAGACCGGGACTAGTCTACAATGAGCAGTTCTTC. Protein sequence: CASSARPGLVYNEQFF.

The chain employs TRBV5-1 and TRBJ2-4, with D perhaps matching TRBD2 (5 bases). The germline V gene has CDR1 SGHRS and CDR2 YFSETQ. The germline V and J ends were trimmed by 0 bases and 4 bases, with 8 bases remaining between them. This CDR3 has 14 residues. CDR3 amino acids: CASSLGWEKNIQYF. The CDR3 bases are TGCGCCAGCAGCTTGGGGTGGGAGAAAAACATTCAGTACTTC. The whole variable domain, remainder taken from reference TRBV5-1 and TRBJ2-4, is KAGVTQTPRYLIKTRGQQVTLSCSPISGHRSVSWYQQTPGQGLQFLFEYFSETQRNKGNFPGRFSGRQFSNSRSEMNVSTLELGDSALYLCASSLGWEKNIQYFGAGTRLSVL.

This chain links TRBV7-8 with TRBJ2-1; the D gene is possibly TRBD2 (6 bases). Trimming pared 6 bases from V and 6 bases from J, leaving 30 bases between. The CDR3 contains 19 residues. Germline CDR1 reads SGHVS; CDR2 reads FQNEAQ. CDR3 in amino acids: CASSSVVTSDSIVLNEQFF. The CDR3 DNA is TGTGCCAGCAGTTCCGTCGTGACTAGTGATAGTATAGTACTCAATGAGCAGTTCTTC.

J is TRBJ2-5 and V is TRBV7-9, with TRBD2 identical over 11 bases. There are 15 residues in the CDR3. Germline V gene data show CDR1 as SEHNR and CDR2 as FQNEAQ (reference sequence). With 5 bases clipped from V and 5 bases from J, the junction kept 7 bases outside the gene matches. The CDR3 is CASSKQTSGIETQYF. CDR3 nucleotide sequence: TGTGCCAGCAGCAAACAGACTAGCGGGATCGAGACCCAGTACTTC.

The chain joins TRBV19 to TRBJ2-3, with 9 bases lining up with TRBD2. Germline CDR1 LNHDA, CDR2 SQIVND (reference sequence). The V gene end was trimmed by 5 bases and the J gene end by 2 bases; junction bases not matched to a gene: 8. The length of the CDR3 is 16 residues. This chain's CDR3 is CASSLKAGGPTDTQYF. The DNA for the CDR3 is TGTGCCAGTAGTCTGAAAGCGGGAGGCCCCACAGATACGCAGTATTTT. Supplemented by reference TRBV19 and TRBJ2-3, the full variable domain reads DGGITQSPKYLFRKEGQNVTLSCEQNLNHDAMYWYRQDPGQGLRLIYYSQIVNDFQKGDIAEGYSVSREKKESFPLTVTSAQKNPTAFYLCASSLKAGGPTDTQYFGPGTRLTVL.

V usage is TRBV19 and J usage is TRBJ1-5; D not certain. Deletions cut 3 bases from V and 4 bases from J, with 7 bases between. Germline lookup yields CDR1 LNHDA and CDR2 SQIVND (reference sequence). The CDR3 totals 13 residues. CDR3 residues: CASSMSGNQPQHF. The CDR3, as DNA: TGTGCCAGTAGTATGTCGGGGAATCAGCCCCAGCATTTT. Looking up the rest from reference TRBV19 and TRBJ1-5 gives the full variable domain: DGGITQSPKYLFRKEGQNVTLSCEQNLNHDAMYWYRQDPGQGLRLIYYSQIVNDFQKGDIAEGYSVSREKKESFPLTVTSAQKNPTAFYLCASSMSGNQPQHFGDGTRLSIL.

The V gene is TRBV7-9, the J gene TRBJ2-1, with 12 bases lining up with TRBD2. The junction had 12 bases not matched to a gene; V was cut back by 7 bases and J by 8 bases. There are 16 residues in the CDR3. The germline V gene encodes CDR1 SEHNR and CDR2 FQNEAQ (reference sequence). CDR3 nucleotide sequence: TGTGCCAGCACCATCGGACTAGCGGGAAATCGCGATGAGCAGTTCTTC. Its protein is CASTIGLAGNRDEQFF.

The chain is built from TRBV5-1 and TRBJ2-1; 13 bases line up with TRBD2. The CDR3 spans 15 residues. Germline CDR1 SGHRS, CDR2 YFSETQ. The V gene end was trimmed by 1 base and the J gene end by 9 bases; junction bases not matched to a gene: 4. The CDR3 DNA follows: TGCGCCAGCAGCTTGCAACTAGCGGGAGGGGTTGAGCAGTTCTTC. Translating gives CASSLQLAGGVEQFF.

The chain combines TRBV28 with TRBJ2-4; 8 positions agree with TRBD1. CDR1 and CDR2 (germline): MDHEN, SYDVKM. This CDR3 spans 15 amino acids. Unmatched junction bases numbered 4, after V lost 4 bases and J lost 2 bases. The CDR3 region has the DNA TGTGCCAGCAGTTGGTTCAGGGGGCCCAAAAACATTCAGTACTTC. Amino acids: CASSWFRGPKNIQYF.

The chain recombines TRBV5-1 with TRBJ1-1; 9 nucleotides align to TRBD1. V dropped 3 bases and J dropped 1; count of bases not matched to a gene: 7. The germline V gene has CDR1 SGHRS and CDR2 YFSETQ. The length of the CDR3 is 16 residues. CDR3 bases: TGCGCCAGCAGCTCCAGGACGACAGGGGGGAACACTGAAGCTTTCTTT. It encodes CASSSRTTGGNTEAFF.